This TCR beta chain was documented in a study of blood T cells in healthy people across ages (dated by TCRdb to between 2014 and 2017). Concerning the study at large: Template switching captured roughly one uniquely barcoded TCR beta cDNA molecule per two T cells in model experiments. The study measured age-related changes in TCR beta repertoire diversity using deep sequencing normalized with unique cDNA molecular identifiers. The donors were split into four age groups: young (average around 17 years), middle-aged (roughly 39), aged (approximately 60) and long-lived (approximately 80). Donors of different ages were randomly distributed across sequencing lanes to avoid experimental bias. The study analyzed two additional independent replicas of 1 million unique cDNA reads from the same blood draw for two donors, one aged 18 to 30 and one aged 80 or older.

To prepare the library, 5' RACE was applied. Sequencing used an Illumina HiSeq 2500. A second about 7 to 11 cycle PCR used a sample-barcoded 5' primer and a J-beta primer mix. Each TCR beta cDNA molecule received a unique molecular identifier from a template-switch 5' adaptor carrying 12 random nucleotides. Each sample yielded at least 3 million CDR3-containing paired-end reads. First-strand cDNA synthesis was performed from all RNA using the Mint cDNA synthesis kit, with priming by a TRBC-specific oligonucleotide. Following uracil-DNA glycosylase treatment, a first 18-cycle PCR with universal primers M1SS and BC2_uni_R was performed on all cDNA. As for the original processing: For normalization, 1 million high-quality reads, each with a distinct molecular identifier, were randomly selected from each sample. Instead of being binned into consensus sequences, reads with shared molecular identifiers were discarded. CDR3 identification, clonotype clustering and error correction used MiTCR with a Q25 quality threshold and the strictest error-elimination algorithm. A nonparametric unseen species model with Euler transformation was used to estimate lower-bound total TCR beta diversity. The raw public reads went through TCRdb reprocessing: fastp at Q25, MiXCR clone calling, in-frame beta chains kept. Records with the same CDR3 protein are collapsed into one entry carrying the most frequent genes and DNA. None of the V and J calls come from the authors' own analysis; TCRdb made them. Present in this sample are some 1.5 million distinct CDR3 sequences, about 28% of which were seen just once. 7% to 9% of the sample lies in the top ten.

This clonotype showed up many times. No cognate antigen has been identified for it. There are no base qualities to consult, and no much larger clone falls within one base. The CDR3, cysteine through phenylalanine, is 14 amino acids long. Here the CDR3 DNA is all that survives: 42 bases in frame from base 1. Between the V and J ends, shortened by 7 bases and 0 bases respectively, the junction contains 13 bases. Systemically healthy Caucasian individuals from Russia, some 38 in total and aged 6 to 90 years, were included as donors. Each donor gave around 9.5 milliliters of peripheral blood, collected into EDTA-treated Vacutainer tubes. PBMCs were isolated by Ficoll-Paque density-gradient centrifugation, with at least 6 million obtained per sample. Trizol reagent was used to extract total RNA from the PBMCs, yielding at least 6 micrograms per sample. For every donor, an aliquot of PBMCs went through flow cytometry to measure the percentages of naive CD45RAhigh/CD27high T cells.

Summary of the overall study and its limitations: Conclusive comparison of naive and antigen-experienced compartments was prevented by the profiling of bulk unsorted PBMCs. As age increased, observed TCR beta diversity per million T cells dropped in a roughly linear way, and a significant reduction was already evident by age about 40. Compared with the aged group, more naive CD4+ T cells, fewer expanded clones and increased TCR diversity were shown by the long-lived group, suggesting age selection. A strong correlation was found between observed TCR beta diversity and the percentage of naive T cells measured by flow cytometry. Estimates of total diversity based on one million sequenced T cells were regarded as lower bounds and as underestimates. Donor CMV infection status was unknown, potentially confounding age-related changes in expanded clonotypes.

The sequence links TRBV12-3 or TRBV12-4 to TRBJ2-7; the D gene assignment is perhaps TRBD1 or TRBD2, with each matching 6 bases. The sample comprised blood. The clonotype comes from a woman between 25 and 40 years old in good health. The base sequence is TGTGCCAGCACCTGGGGGGCGAGCTCCTACGAGCAGTACTTC. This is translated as CASTWGASSYEQYF.